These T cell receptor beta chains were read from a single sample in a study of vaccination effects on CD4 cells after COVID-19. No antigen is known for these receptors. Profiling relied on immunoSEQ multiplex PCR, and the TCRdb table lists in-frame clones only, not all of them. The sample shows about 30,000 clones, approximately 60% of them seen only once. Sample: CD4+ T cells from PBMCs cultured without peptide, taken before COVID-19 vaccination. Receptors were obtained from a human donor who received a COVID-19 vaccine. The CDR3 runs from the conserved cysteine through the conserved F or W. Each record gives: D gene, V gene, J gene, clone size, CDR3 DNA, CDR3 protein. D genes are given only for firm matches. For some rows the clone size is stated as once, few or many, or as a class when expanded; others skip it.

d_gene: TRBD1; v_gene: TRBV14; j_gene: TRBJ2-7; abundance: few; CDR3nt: TGTGCCAGCAGCCAAGTACAGGGGGCAAGGGAGCAGTACTTC; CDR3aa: CASSQVQGAREQYF
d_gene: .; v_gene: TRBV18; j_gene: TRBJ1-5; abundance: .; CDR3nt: TGTGCCAGCTCAGAGGCCGGGGCGAGCAATCAGCCCCAGCATTTT; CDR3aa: CASSEAGASNQPQHF
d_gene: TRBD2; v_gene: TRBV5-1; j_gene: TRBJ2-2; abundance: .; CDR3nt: TGCGCCAGCAGCGGTGCAGCGGGGGGGGGCACCGGGGAGCTGTTTTTT; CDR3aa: CASSGAAGGGTGELFF
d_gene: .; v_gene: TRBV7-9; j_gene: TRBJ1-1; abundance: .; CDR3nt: TGTGCCAGCAGCTTACTCCGCGACAGTGCTTTCTTT; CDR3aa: CASSLLRDSAFF
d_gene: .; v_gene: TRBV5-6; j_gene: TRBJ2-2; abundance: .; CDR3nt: TGTGCCAGCAGCTTACGGTCCGGGGAGCTGTTTTTT; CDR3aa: CASSLRSGELFF
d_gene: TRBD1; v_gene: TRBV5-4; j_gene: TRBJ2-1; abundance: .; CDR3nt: TGTGCCAGCAGCCCGACAGGGGTCATCTCCTACAATGAGCAGTTCTTC; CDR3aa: CASSPTGVISYNEQFF
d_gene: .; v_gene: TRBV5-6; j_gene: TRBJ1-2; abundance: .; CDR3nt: TGTGCCAGCAGCTTGGAGGGCAGGGTAATCTATGGCTACACCTTC; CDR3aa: CASSLEGRVIYGYTF
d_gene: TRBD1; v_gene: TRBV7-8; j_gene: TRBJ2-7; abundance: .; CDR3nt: TGTGCCAGCAGCTGGGGGACAGGACGTTCGCGTGAGCAGTACTTC; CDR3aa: CASSWGTGRSREQYF
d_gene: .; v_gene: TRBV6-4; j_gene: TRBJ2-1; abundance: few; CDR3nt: TGTGCCAGCAGTGACTCGATTCTTAATTTCGATGAGCAGTTCTTC; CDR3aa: CASSDSILNFDEQFF
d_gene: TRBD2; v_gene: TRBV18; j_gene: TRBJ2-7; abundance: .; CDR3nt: TGTGCCAGCTCACCTGGGACTAGCGCCCACGAGCAGTACTTC; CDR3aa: CASSPGTSAHEQYF
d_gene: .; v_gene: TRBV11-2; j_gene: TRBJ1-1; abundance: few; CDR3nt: TGTGCCAGCAGCTTTGCTTTTGGGGTGAACACTGAAGCTTTCTTT; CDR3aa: CASSFAFGVNTEAFF
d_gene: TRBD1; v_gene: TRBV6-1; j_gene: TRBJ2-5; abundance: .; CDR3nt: TGTGCCAGCAGTGACCCCCCCGGGACAGCGATCCAAGAGACCCAGTACTTC; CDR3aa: CASSDPPGTAIQETQYF
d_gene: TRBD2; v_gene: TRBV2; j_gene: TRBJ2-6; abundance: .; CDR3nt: TGTGCCAGCAGTGAACAAGCGGGGGGGCTTGGGGCCAACGTCCTGACTTTC; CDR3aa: CASSEQAGGLGANVLTF
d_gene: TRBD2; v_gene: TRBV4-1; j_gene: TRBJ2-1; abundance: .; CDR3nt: TGCGCCAGCAGCCTCTACCCTAGCGGAGCTTACAATGAGCAGTTCTTC; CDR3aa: CASSLYPSGAYNEQFF
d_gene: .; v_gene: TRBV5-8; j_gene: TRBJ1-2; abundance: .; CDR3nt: TGTGCCAGCAGCTTGGTTGGCGGGGGCAGGGGCTACACCTTC; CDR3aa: CASSLVGGGRGYTF
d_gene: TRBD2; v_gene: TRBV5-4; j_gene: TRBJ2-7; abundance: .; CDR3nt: TGTGCCAGCAGCTCAAAACTAGCGGGATACGACTACGAGCAGTACTTC; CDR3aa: CASSSKLAGYDYEQYF
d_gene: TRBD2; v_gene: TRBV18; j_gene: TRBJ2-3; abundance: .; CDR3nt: TGTGCCAGCTCACCACGAGGGGGACTAGCGGTCACAGATACGCAGTATTTT; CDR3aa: CASSPRGGLAVTDTQYF
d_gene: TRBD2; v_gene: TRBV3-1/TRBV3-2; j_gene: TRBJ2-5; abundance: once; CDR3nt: TGTGCCAGCAGCCGAGGGACTAGCGGGGAGTACCAAGAGACCCAGTACTTC; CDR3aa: CASSRGTSGEYQETQYF
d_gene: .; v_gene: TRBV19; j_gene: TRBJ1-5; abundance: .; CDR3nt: TGTGCCAGTAGTGATCAGAGCAATCAGCCCCAGCATTTT; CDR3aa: CASSDQSNQPQHF
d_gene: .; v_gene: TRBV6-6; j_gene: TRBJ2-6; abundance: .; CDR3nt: TGTGCCAGCAGTCGTATCCAGGCGACCTCTGGGGCCAACGTCCTGACTTTC; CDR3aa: CASSRIQATSGANVLTF
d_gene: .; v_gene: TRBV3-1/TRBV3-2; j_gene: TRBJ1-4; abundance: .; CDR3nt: TGTGCCAGCAGCCTTTCATCCACTAATGAAAAACTGTTTTTT; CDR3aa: CASSLSSTNEKLFF
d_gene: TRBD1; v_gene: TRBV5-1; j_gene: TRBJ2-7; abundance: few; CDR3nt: TGCGCCAGCAGCTTGGCCCCGACGGACAGGGGCGGATTCTACGAGCAGTACTTC; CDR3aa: CASSLAPTDRGGFYEQYF
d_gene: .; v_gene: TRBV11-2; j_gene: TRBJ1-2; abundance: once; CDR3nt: TGTGCCAGCAGCCTGGGGCCGGATAGGAGTGAGGGCTACACCTTC; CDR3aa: CASSLGPDRSEGYTF
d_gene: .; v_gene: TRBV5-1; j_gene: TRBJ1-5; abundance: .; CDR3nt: TGCGCCAGCAGCTTGACAGCCGGTGGCAATCAGCCCCAGCATTTT; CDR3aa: CASSLTAGGNQPQHF
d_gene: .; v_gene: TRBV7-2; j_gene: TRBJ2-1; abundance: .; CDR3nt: TGTGCCAGCAGCTTATCGAGGGACAATGAGCAGTTCTTC; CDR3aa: CASSLSRDNEQFF
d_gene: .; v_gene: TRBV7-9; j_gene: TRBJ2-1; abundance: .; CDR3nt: TGTGCCAGCAGCTTCAGTAGCTCCTACAATGAGCAGTTCTTC; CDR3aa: CASSFSSSYNEQFF
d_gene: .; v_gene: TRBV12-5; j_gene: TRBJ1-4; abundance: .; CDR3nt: TGTGCTAGTGGTTTCGGGACGGTCAATGAAAAACTGTTTTTT; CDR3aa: CASGFGTVNEKLFF
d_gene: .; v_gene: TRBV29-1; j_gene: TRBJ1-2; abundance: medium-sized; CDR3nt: TGCAGCGTTGAAAGAAATGGCTACACCTTC; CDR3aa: CSVERNGYTF
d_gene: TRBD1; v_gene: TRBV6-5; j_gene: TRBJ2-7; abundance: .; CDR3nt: TGTGCCAGCACCTATAGTGGGACAGGGACCTACGAGCAGTACTTC; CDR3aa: CASTYSGTGTYEQYF
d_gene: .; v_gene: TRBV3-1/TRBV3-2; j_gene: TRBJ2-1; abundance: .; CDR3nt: TGTGCCAGCAGCCGGATGAGGGGAGACAATGAGCAGTTCTTC; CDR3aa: CASSRMRGDNEQFF
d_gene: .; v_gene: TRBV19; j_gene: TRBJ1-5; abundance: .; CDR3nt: TGTGCCAGTACCCCCCTCGGGGGGGCGAATCAGCCCCAGCATTTT; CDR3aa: CASTPLGGANQPQHF
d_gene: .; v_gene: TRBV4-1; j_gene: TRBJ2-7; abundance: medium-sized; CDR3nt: TGCGCCAGCAGCCAAGGTACGCTCAGCTACTCCTACGAGCAGTACTTC; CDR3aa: CASSQGTLSYSYEQYF
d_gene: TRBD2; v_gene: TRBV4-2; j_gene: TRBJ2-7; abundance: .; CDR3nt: TGTGCCAGCAGCCAAGTAGCGGGGGGACTGCGCGAGCAGTACTTC; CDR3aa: CASSQVAGGLREQYF
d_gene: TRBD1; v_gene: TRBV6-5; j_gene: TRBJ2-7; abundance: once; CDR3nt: TGTGCCAGCAGTTCACCGGGACAGGGCCTGTACGAGCAGTACTTC; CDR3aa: CASSSPGQGLYEQYF
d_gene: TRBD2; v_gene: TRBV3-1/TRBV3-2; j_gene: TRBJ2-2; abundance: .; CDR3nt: TGTGCCAGCAGGAGGGAGGCGGGGGTCACCGGGGAGCTGTTTTTT; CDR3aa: CASRREAGVTGELFF
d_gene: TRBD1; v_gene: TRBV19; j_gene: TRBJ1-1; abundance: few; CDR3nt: TGTGCCAGTAGTAATCCGGGACAGGGGGGGAGTCTCTCTGAAGCTTTCTTT; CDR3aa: CASSNPGQGGSLSEAFF
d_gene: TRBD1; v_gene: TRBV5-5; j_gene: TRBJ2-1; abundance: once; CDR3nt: TGTGCCAGCAGCTTGTCGGGACAGGTGGGTAGGGATGAGCAGTTCTTC; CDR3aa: CASSLSGQVGRDEQFF
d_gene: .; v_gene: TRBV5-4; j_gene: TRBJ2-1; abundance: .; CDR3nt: TGTGCCAGCAGCTTGTTGTTAGGTAACAATGAGCAGTTCTTC; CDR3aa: CASSLLLGNNEQFF
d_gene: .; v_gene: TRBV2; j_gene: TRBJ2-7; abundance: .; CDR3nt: TGTGCCAGCAGTGTGGGTCGGGGATACTACGAGCAGTACTTC; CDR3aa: CASSVGRGYYEQYF
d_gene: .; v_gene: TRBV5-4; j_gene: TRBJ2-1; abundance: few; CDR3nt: TGTGCCAGCAGCTTGGGGCAGGGTTATGAGCAGTTCTTC; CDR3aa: CASSLGQGYEQFF
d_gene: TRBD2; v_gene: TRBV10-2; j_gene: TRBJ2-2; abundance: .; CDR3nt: TGCGCCAGCAGGGATAGACTAGCGGGGGGGCTTTCGCCTACGAACACCGGGGAGCTGTTTTTT; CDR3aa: CASRDRLAGGLSPTNTGELFF
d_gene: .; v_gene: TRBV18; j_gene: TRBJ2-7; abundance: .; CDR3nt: TGTGCCAGCTCCCCCGCGGACTACGAGCAGTACTTC; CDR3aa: CASSPADYEQYF